Listed below are T cell receptor beta chains from one sample, sequenced in a study of identical twins. A single record per CDR3 protein comes from TCRdb applying MiXCR to the 5' RACE reads. Among around 1.7 million distinct CDR3 sequences listed, roughly a third were seen once. Sequencing was done on a sample of cord blood. The source of these receptors is a newborn girl in good health. Both conserved end residues are trimmed from each CDR3.

j_gene | v_gene | CDR3aa
TRBJ1-2 | TRBV20-1 | SARAPSGKGNYGYT
TRBJ2-3 | TRBV20-1 | SARVRGETDTQY
TRBJ2-5 | TRBV4-2 | ASSQESWKGHEQY
NA | TRBV6-5 | ASSPHRGSEQY
TRBJ2-2 | TRBV4-2 | ASSQVRGGDTGELF
TRBJ2-3 | TRBV10-2 | ASRTGLLTDTQY
TRBJ2-1 | TRBV6-7 | ASTADRVPYNEQF
TRBJ2-1 | TRBV6-1 | ASSPAGEIYNEQF
TRBJ2-3 | TRBV20-1 | SARRLAAITDTQY
TRBJ1-1 | TRBV7-2 | ASSLHRGGEAF
TRBJ2-5 | TRBV12-3/TRBV12-4 | ASNPSGSRETQY
NA | TRBV7-2 | ASSELAGPYNEQY
TRBJ1-4 | TRBV6-2/TRBV6-3 | ASSYAGTNNEKLF
TRBJ2-2 | TRBV29-1 | SVEVVSTGGLF
TRBJ2-3 | TRBV27 | ASSSRVIDTQY
TRBJ1-2 | TRBV6-6 | ASLSQARYGYT
TRBJ1-4 | TRBV7-9 | ASSLGDREIEKLF
NA | TRBV20-1 | SARDVGGGRYEQY
TRBJ2-7 | TRBV27 | ASSLSQLSYEQY
TRBJ2-5 | TRBV12-3/TRBV12-4 | ASSPGRYQETQY
TRBJ2-4 | TRBV5-1 | ASSLTGSDIQY
TRBJ2-1 | TRBV2 | ASSEPGQGAYNEQF
TRBJ1-5 | TRBV12-3/TRBV12-4 | ASTRGPNQPQH
TRBJ1-4 | TRBV6-5 | ASSYTGGVEKLF
TRBJ2-3 | TRBV29-1 | SVEKRGGTDTQY
TRBJ1-4 | TRBV27 | ASSFGGRNEKLF
TRBJ1-2 | TRBV5-1 | ASSLFRDRANYGYT
TRBJ1-3 | TRBV12-3/TRBV12-4 | ASSLGTIY
TRBJ1-2 | TRBV10-3 | AISELGQGIANYGYT
TRBJ2-5 | TRBV6-1 | ASSESLAGGTETQY
TRBJ2-1 | TRBV2 | ASGGPYYNEQF
TRBJ2-3 | TRBV20-1 | SARDARRDTQY
TRBJ1-3 | TRBV29-1 | SVGAPGNTIY
TRBJ2-7 | TRBV3-1 | ASSAVLAGYNEQY
TRBJ1-5 | TRBV27 | ASRAYQPQH
TRBJ2-1 | TRBV6-1 | ASSATYDRGFNGQF
TRBJ2-7 | TRBV3-1 | ASSLSAGGRNEQY
TRBJ2-7 | TRBV4-1 | ASSQALGQGYEQY
TRBJ2-4 | TRBV7-2 | ASSLAPSGGSHIQY
TRBJ2-7 | TRBV20-1 | SARIPGGGPGNGREQY
TRBJ2-3 | TRBV3-1 | ASSKTGGAVDTQY